This T cell receptor beta chain was sequenced during a study of blood T cell repertoires in COVID-19. Study as a whole: PBMCs, B-cell-depleted T cells, or T cells provided the cDNA or gDNA that made up the material.

Original processing methods: Using reference gene primer amplification, nucleated cell counts were estimated. TCRdb keeps only in-frame clones here, not all; method: immunoSEQ multiplex PCR. V, J and clone size are those of that table, while D and trimming were read from the DNA. The sample includes about 260,000 clones, approximately 87% of them seen just once. CDR1 and CDR2 from the germline V gene are MDHEN and SYDVKM. The V gene lost 5 bases and the J gene lost 7 bases, with 12 bases spanning the gap. The CDR3 totals 12 residues. The sequence was collected from a woman between 45 and 65 years old with acute or convalescent COVID-19. The rearrangement joins TRBV28 to TRBJ2-7; D is perhaps TRBD1 (6 bases). The source material was peripheral blood. CDR3: CASSQTGWEQYF. The DNA of the CDR3 is TGTGCCAGCAGTCAGACAGGTTGGGAGCAGTACTTC.